What follows is one T cell receptor (beta chain) and its context. Its target is unknown. This sample was taken from a study of blood T cells in healthy people across ages. The CDR3 is made up of 15 amino acids. V lost 1 base to trimming and J lost 7 bases, with 14 bases between them. Germline CDR1 reads SGHVS; CDR2 reads FNYEAQ. Sample-barcoded 5' priming and a J-beta primer mix drove a second PCR of 7 to 11 cycles. TCRdb reprocessed the 5' RACE reads with MiXCR, giving one entry per CDR3 protein. The sample has 1.5 million to 2 million distinct CDR3 sequences, approximately 40% seen once. Findings and caveats of the study: Any changes in expanded clonotypes were possibly confounded, as donor CMV status remained unknown. What prevented conclusive comparison of naive and antigen-experienced cells was that PBMCs were unsorted.

This chain uses TRBV7-6 with TRBJ2-1; D is tentatively TRBD1 or TRBD2 (6 bases each). The TCR sequence derives from a human donor in good health. Source material: blood. CDR3 sequence reads: CASSLEAGEVNEQFF. Here the CDR3 DNA reads TGTGCCAGCAGCTTAGAGGCAGGGGAGGTGAATGAGCAGTTCTTC.